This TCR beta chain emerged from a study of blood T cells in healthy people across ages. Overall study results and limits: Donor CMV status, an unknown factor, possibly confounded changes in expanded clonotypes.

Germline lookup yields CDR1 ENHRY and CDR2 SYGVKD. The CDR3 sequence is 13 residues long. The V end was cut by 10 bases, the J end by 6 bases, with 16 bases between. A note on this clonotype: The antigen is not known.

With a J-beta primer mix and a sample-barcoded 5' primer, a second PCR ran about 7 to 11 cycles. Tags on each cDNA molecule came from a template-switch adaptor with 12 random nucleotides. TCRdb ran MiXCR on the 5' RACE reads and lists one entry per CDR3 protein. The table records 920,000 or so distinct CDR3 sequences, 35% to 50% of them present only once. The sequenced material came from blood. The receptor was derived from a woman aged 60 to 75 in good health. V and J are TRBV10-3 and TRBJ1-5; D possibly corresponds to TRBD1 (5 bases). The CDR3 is CASRDRSGQPQHF. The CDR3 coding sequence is TGTGCCAGCCGGGACCGGTCAGGTCAGCCCCAGCATTTT.